What follows are 32 T cell receptor beta chains derived from one specimen sequenced in a study of T cells in Graves' hyperthyroidism and ophthalmopathy. Amplification of TCR beta CDR3 regions used RNA as the template. The HTBI primer set was used in a first-round RT-PCR of the TCR CDR3. TCRdb re-derived calls from the multiplex PCR reads in MiXCR, one entry per CDR3 protein. The table has about 620,000 distinct CDR3 sequences, about 16% seen once. The sequencing sample was made of blood. These receptors were collected from a young woman with Graves' hyperthyroidism.

This clonotype was seen more than once but under ten times. The CDR3 spells CASSLGTSGRQFVREQFF. The CDR3 nucleotides are TGTGCCAGCAGCTTAGGGACTAGCGGGAGGCAATTTGTCCGTGAGCAGTTCTTC. The chain is built from TRBV7-8 and TRBJ2-1; 14 bases line up with TRBD2. The CDR3 is 18 residues long. J gave up 9 bases and V 1 base, and 11 bases lay outside the gene matches. Germline V gene lookup returns CDR1 SGHVS and CDR2 FQNEAQ.

This clonotype was observed many times. The rearrangement links TRBV6-1 to TRBJ2-7; the D gene is possibly TRBD2 (7 bases). V was pared by 3 bases and J by 3 bases, with 15 bases between. CDR1 and CDR2 (germline): MNHNS, SASEGT. The CDR3 has 15 amino acids. In DNA form, the CDR3 reads TGTGCCAGCAGTGAGGTGGGGGGGCAAAACTACGAGCAGTACTTC. It is translated as CASSEVGGQNYEQYF.

On this clonotype: This sequence may be a read error, since a much larger clone differs from it by one base. The J gene is TRBJ2-1, the V gene TRBV29-1; 10 bases fit TRBD2. The CDR3 loop spans 16 amino acids. CDR1 and CDR2 from the germline V gene are SQVTM and ANQGSEA. J was trimmed by 8 bases and V by 4 bases; bases with no gene match: 14. CDR3 nucleotides: TGCAGCGTTGTTCCCATGGCTAGCGGGAGAGGCTATGAGCAGTTCTTC. Its protein product is CSVVPMASGRGYEQFF.

The rearrangement uses TRBV6-4 and TRBJ2-1; D is tentatively TRBD1 or TRBD2 (5 bases each). CDR1 and CDR2 (germline): MRHNA, SNTAGT. The ends were cut back, 8 bases at V and 9 bases at J, with 17 bases in the middle. This CDR3 comprises 13 residues. CDR3 residues: CASSVSPGLEQFF. The CDR3 nucleotides are TGTGCCAGCTCAGTGAGCCCGGGGCTTGAGCAGTTCTTC.

This clonotype appeared many times. The rearrangement joins TRBV7-2 to TRBJ1-1; no firm D call. With 1 base removed from V and 0 bases from J, the gap between germline ends came to 9 bases. Germline CDR1 reads SGHTA; CDR2 reads FQGNSA. CDR3 length equals 15 residues. The CDR3 protein is CASSLDAGMNTEAFF. For the CDR3, the DNA is TGTGCCAGCAGCTTAGATGCGGGGATGAACACTGAAGCTTTCTTT. Full variable domain (outside the CDR3, taken from reference TRBV7-2 and TRBJ1-1): GAGVSQSPSNKVTEKGKDVELRCDPISGHTALYWYRQSLGQGLEFLIYFQGNSAPDKSGLPSDRFSAERTGGSVSTLTIQRTQQEDSAVYLCASSLDAGMNTEAFFGQGTRLTVV.

V gene TRBV5-4 combines with J gene TRBJ2-3, with D maybe TRBD2 (6 bases). Per germline, CDR1 SGHNT and CDR2 YYREEE (reference sequence). The CDR3 runs to 15 residues. Trimming took off 0 bases at V and 4 bases at J, with 12 bases between the two ends. DNA of the CDR3: TGTGCCAGCAGCTTGGAGCGTTCGGGGGCAGATACGCAGTATTTT. This encodes CASSLERSGADTQYF.

Points on this clonotype: A read error may be the cause here, since a much bigger clone is one base away. This chain uses TRBV18 with TRBJ2-3; D is unresolved. CDR1 KGHSH and CDR2 LQKENI come from the germline V gene. The CDR3 sequence is 13 residues long. CDR3 sequence reads: CSSSPEGTDTQYF. For the CDR3, the DNA is TGTTCCAGCTCACCAGAGGGCACAGATACGCAGTATTTT.

This clonotype appeared a few times. The genes are TRBV5-1 and TRBJ1-2, with a possible D match to TRBD1 (6 bases). The CDR3 has 15 amino acids. V gave up 4 bases and J gave up 0 bases, with 13 bases separating them. Germline assignment: CDR1 SGHRS and CDR2 YFSETQ. This chain's CDR3 is CASSPDSQANYGYTF. In DNA form, the CDR3 reads TGCGCCAGCAGCCCGGACAGTCAAGCTAACTATGGCTACACCTTC.

This clonotype came up a few times. DNA of the CDR3: TGCGCCAGCAGCCCAGGACTAGCGGGAGGAGGAAGCGAGCAGTACTTC. Translated: CASSPGLAGGGSEQYF. The J gene is TRBJ2-7, the V gene TRBV5-1; 14 bases align to TRBD2. Losses at the gene ends were 4 bases for V and 6 bases for J; bases not matched to a gene: 9. Germline V CDR1 and CDR2: SGHRS, YFSETQ. CDR3 size: 16 residues.

This clonotype was recorded many times. V usage is TRBV7-2 and J usage is TRBJ2-7; TRBD2 aligns across 8 bases. V was pared by 5 bases and J by 0 bases, with 6 bases of the junction left unmatched. CDR1 and CDR2 (germline): SGHTA, FQGNSA. This CDR3 contains 15 residues. The chain's CDR3 is CASSTLAGASYEQYF. The CDR3 DNA follows: TGTGCCAGCAGCACCCTAGCGGGTGCCTCCTACGAGCAGTACTTC. Full variable domain (outside the CDR3, taken from reference TRBV7-2 and TRBJ2-7): GAGVSQSPSNKVTEKGKDVELRCDPISGHTALYWYRQSLGQGLEFLIYFQGNSAPDKSGLPSDRFSAERTGGSVSTLTIQRTQQEDSAVYLCASSTLAGASYEQYFGPGTRLTVT.

This clonotype came up many times. The V call is TRBV2, the J call TRBJ1-2, with a possible D match to TRBD1 (5 bases). Trimming cost V 9 bases and J 2 bases, with 10 bases left between them. This CDR3 has 12 amino acids. Germline CDR1 SNHLY, CDR2 FYNNEI. The CDR3 bases are TGTGCCAGAGACAGCAAAAACTATGGCTACACCTTC. Protein sequence: CARDSKNYGYTF.

This clonotype was picked up many times. The chain carries TRBV6-1 and TRBJ2-7, with D possibly being TRBD1 (6 bases). CDR3 length: 13 residues. Germline values: CDR1 MNHNS, CDR2 SASEGT. Trimming cost V 6 bases and J 4 bases, with 13 bases left between them. The CDR3 protein is CASRARGNYEQYF. The CDR3 region has the DNA TGTGCCAGCAGAGCGAGGGGGAATTACGAGCAGTACTTC.

This clonotype was picked up many times. This chain uses TRBV28 with TRBJ2-7, with D maybe TRBD1 (5 bases). Germline CDR1 and CDR2: MDHEN and SYDVKM. The CDR3 extends over 13 amino acids. V shed 6 bases and J shed 3 bases, with 12 bases lying between them. CDR3 protein: CASRTSGFYEQYF. The DNA of the CDR3 is TGTGCCAGCAGAACCTCAGGGTTCTACGAGCAGTACTTC.

Concerning this clonotype itself: The CDR3 does not close with the conserved phenylalanine or tryptophan, likely indicating a read error. The DNA is left out, because the CDR3 cannot be placed on it with certainty; the CDR3 is given as TCRdb lists it. This sequence joins TRBV12-3 or TRBV12-4 and TRBJ1-5. 13 amino acids form the CDR3, both terminal residues included. The CDR3 loop is CASSLGGFQPEHL.

This clonotype appeared many times. The chain couples TRBV6-1 to TRBJ1-5; 8 bases line up with TRBD1. Germline V CDR1 and CDR2: MNHNS, SASEGT. V lost 3 bases and J lost 5; bases outside the gene matches: 0. The CDR3 is made up of 13 amino acids. The CDR3 is CASSDRGHQPQHF. The CDR3 bases are TGTGCCAGCAGTGACAGGGGGCATCAGCCCCAGCATTTT.

Turning to this clonotype: This may be a read error, as it is one base from a much larger clone. The chain uses TRBV20-1 and TRBJ1-2; possible D gene TRBD1, 5 bases. Trimming shortened V by 7 bases and J by 5 bases, and 8 bases separated the two germline ends. There are 10 residues in the CDR3. Germline CDR1 reads DFQATT; CDR2 reads SNEGSKA (reference sequence). The CDR3 here is CSGDAYGYTF. The CDR3 nucleotides read TGCAGTGGGGACGCATATGGCTACACCTTC.

V gene TRBV11-2 combines with J gene TRBJ2-7; TRBD2 might be the D (6 bases). The V and J ends lost 6 bases and 1 base respectively, with 10 bases between them. The CDR3 is 13 amino acids. In germline, CDR1 is SGHAT, CDR2 FQNNGV. The CDR3 nucleotides are TGTGCCAGCAGATTGGGACTTTCCTACGAGCAGTACTTC. Amino acid sequence: CASRLGLSYEQYF.

As for this clonotype: Sequence at one end of the junction differs from germline and may be a read error. This rearrangement joins TRBV6-6 to TRBJ1-6, with no clear D. CDR1 and CDR2 (germline): MNHNY, SVGAGI (reference sequence). The CDR3 loop spans 12 amino acids. The CDR3 nucleotides read TGTGCCAGCAGTTCACTCGAGTCACCCTTCCACTTT. Encoded protein: CASSSLESPFHF.

A word on this clonotype: A single base separates this from a much larger clone, so it may be a read error. The rearrangement uses TRBV10-3 and TRBJ2-3, with 9 bases aligning to TRBD1. The germline V gene encodes CDR1 ENHRY and CDR2 SYGVKD. The V gene end was trimmed by 6 bases and the J gene end by 4 bases; junction bases not matched to a gene: 8. The CDR3 length is 15 residues. In DNA, the CDR3 is TGTGCCATCAGAATAACAGGGGGCGGCTCAGATACGCAGTATTTT. Its translation is CAIRITGGGSDTQYF.

This clonotype was observed many times. This chain uses TRBV11-3 with TRBJ2-3; either TRBD1 or TRBD2 may supply D (5 bases each). Trimming removed 3 bases at V and 5 bases at J, with 9 bases between. The CDR3 consists of 13 residues. CDR1 and CDR2 (germline): SGHNT, YENEEA. The CDR3 sequence is CASSLGERDTQYF. CDR3 sequence (DNA): TGTGCCAGCAGCTTGGGGGAGAGAGATACGCAGTATTTT.

This clonotype was detected many times. The CDR3 sequence is CASSLAIDRNTEAFF. CDR3 DNA sequence: TGTGCCAGCAGCTTAGCCATCGACAGGAACACTGAAGCTTTCTTT. The chain couples TRBV7-2 to TRBJ1-1; TRBD1 is a possible D gene (5 bases). This CDR3 is built from 15 residues. Germline CDR1 reads SGHTA; CDR2 reads FQGNSA. V gave up 0 bases and J gave up 1 base, with 9 bases separating them.

The chain recombines TRBV12-3 or TRBV12-4 with TRBJ1-2; D may be TRBD1 (5 bases). Trimming cost V 5 bases and J 4 bases, with 20 bases left between them. The CDR3 spans 16 residues. CDR3 loop: CASSPDVGDWSYGYTF. The DNA for the CDR3 is TGTGCCAGCAGTCCCGATGTGGGGGATTGGAGCTATGGCTACACCTTC.

This clonotype was recorded at least ten times. The CDR3 DNA is TGTGCCAGCAGCTTACCTGGGGAGAGGCAGTACTTC. This sequence encodes CASSLPGERQYF. The rearrangement uses TRBV11-3 and TRBJ2-7; D may be TRBD2 (5 bases). Germline assignment: CDR1 SGHNT and CDR2 YENEEA. This CDR3 contains 12 residues. Trimming stripped 2 bases from V and 9 bases from J, with 11 bases between.

This chain uses TRBV6-9 with TRBJ1-1; no definite D call. The CDR3 sequence is 14 residues long. CDR1 is MNHGY, CDR2 SVAAGI, per germline. Trimming shortened V by 3 bases and J by 2 bases, and 10 bases separated the two germline ends. The CDR3 coding sequence is TGTGCCAGCAGTTACTGGCACAGTAACACTGAAGCTTTCTTT. Amino acids: CASSYWHSNTEAFF.

In this sample, this clonotype turned up many times. CDR3 region: CASAGLAGLLYNEQFF. The DNA for the CDR3 is TGTGCCAGCGCGGGACTAGCGGGATTGCTCTACAATGAGCAGTTCTTC. V is TRBV2 and J is TRBJ2-1, with 13 positions matching TRBD2. Germline V gene lookup returns CDR1 SNHLY and CDR2 FYNNEI. The CDR3 consists of 16 residues. After removal of 8 bases from V and 3 bases from J, the junction contained 7 bases not matched to a gene.

This clonotype was counted between two and nine times. This chain links TRBV3-1 with TRBJ1-1; a weak D match, TRBD1 (6 bases). From germline, CDR1 is LGHDT and CDR2 YNNKEL (reference sequence). V was cut by 1 base and J by 11 bases, with 17 bases left in between. The CDR3 extends over 14 amino acids. The CDR3 DNA reads as TGTGCCAGCAGCCAAGGTAGTACAAGGGGGTCGGCTTTCTTT. It codes for CASSQGSTRGSAFF.

This clonotype has a single count. CDR3 in DNA: TGTGCCACCAGTGATCACGGCACAACCGGGACTAGCTTGTTCTTC. It is translated as CATSDHGTTGTSLFF. The chain employs TRBV24-1 and TRBJ2-1, with TRBD2 matching over 9 bases. J lost 15 bases, V lost 3 bases, and 14 bases had no gene match. The germline V gene encodes CDR1 KGHDR and CDR2 SFDVKD. This CDR3 has 15 amino acids.

Turning to this clonotype: One base away lies a much larger clone, so this may be a sequencing read error. V and J are TRBV30 and TRBJ1-2, with 7 bases aligning to TRBD1. CDR1 is GTSNPN and CDR2 is SVGIG in the germline V gene (reference sequence). The CDR3 has 14 amino acids. J lost 8 bases, V lost 4 bases, and 13 bases had no gene match. The CDR3 loop is CAWIVRDSNRGYTF. The CDR3 DNA is TGTGCCTGGATCGTCCGGGACAGTAATCGCGGCTACACCTTC.

This rearrangement joins TRBV9 to TRBJ2-3, with unresolved D. This CDR3 is 12 amino acids long. Germline CDR1 is SGDLS and CDR2 is YYNGEE. V gave up 5 bases and J gave up 2 bases, with 6 bases separating them. The CDR3 region has the DNA TGTGCCAGCAGGTCAAACACAGATACGCAGTATTTT. This gives the protein CASRSNTDTQYF.

The CDR3 loop is CASSTPSGLTDTQYF. CDR3 DNA: TGTGCCAGCAGCACCCCCAGCGGGCTCACGGATACGCAGTATTTT. The chain recombines TRBV9 with TRBJ2-3; perhaps TRBD2 as D (6 bases). Trimming stripped 4 bases from V and 6 bases from J, with 18 bases between. The CDR3 covers 15 residues. Germline V CDR1 and CDR2: SGDLS, YYNGEE.

This clonotype was seen repeatedly, ten times or more. V is TRBV12-3 or TRBV12-4 and J is TRBJ1-1; D not certain. CDR3 length: 16 amino acids. The V end was cut by 5 bases, the J end by 2 bases, with 18 bases between. The CDR3 sequence is CASSAGPPIYNTEAFF. The CDR3 DNA reads as TGTGCCAGCAGTGCCGGGCCTCCGATATACAACACTGAAGCTTTCTTT.

This clonotype was seen only a few times. V gene TRBV5-1 combines with J gene TRBJ1-2; TRBD1 aligns across 7 bases. The CDR3 extends over 14 amino acids. CDR1 SGHRS and CDR2 YFSETQ come from the germline V gene. V gave up 3 bases and J gave up 5 bases; unmatched junction bases: 7. CDR3 region: CASSSTPTGYGYTF. In DNA form, the CDR3 reads TGCGCCAGCAGCTCCACGCCGACAGGGTATGGCTACACCTTC.